The 9 T cell receptor beta chains given below trace back to one sample, sequenced in a study of T cells after yellow fever vaccination. Via MiXCR, TCRdb re-called the 5' RACE reads, giving one row per CDR3 protein. The sample lists about 310,000 distinct CDR3 sequences, approximately 3.8% seen once, with about a quarter in the top ten. This material consisted of PBMCs, taken on the day of the yellow fever booster vaccination. Receptor source: a man younger than 35 who received the YFV17D yellow fever vaccine.

The table lists this clonotype with many counts. The chain joins TRBV5-1 to TRBJ2-6; TRBD1 might be the D (5 bases). Germline V lookup: CDR1 SGHRS, CDR2 YFSETQ. The CDR3 covers 17 residues. Trimming took 1 base from V and 0 from J, leaving 11 bases between them. The CDR3 region has the DNA TGCGCCAGCAGCTTGAATTATAGGGGCTCTGGGGCCAACGTCCTGACTTTC. It codes for CASSLNYRGSGANVLTF.

At least ten counts were recorded for this clonotype. The genes are TRBV6-5 and TRBJ2-5; D might be TRBD1 (5 bases). The CDR3 contains 13 residues. The germline CDR1 and CDR2 sequences are MNHEY and SVGAGI. V was trimmed by 5 bases and J by 5 bases, leaving 12 bases between them. The CDR3 nucleotides are TGTGCCAGCAGTCTCCCAGGGTGGGAGACCCAGTACTTC. Amino acids: CASSLPGWETQYF.

This clonotype has more than one count but fewer than ten. The chain has TRBV20-1 and TRBJ1-1, with unresolved D. This CDR3 comprises 13 residues. The V gene's germline CDR1 is DFQATT and CDR2 SNEGSKA (reference sequence). V gave up 4 bases and J gave up 5 bases, with 14 bases separating them. In nucleotides, the CDR3 is TGCAGTGCTAAGGAACACCCGGGTACTGAAGCTTTCTTT. This sequence encodes CSAKEHPGTEAFF.

This clonotype was detected only a few times. The rearrangement uses TRBV4-2 and TRBJ2-5; D is possibly TRBD2 (7 bases). Trimming cost V 4 bases and J 5 bases, with 17 bases left between them. The CDR3 sequence is 15 residues long. From germline, CDR1 is LGHNA and CDR2 YNFKEQ. The CDR3 nucleotides read TGTGCCAGCAGCCCGAGAGGGGGGGAGGGGGAGACCCAGTACTTC. Encoded protein: CASSPRGGEGETQYF.

This chain links TRBV3-1 with TRBJ2-5, with D perhaps TRBD2 (5 bases). Germline V lookup: CDR1 LGHDT, CDR2 YNNKEL (reference sequence). The CDR3 loop spans 13 amino acids. Trimming pared 8 bases from V and 5 bases from J, leaving 15 bases between. The CDR3 loop reads CASGSSSGETQYF. CDR3 bases: TGTGCCAGCGGGTCTAGCTCGGGGGAGACCCAGTACTTC.

This clonotype was counted between two and nine times. The chain couples TRBV7-9 to TRBJ2-7; D is undetermined. Germline-derived CDR1 and CDR2 are SEHNR and FQNEAQ (reference sequence). V lost 2 bases to trimming and J lost 5 bases, with 10 bases between them. This CDR3 is 13 amino acids long. CDR3 loop: CASSLMQAHEQYF. The CDR3 DNA reads as TGTGCCAGCAGCTTAATGCAGGCCCACGAGCAGTACTTC. The full variable domain, completed using reference TRBV7-9 and TRBJ2-7, is DTGVSQNPRHKITKRGQNVTFRCDPISEHNRLYWYRQTLGQGPEFLTYFQNEAQLEKSRLLSDRFSAERPKGSFSTLEIQRTEQGDSAMYLCASSLMQAHEQYFGPGTRLTVT.

This clonotype was picked up a small number of times. The chain recombines TRBV18 with TRBJ1-1; the match to TRBD1 covers 9 bases. Trimming took 3 bases from V and 1 from J; bases not matched to a gene: 3. The CDR3 runs to 15 residues. Germline V CDR1 and CDR2: KGHSH, LQKENI. CDR3 coding DNA: TGTGCCAGCTCACCGGGGACAGGGTGGAACACTGAAGCTTTCTTT. This sequence encodes CASSPGTGWNTEAFF. Filled out from reference TRBV18 and TRBJ1-1, the complete variable domain reads NAGVMQNPRHLVRRRGQEARLRCSPMKGHSHVYWYRQLPEEGLKFMVYLQKENIIDESGMPKERFSAEFPKEGPSILRIQQVVRGDSAAYFCASSPGTGWNTEAFFGQGTRLTVV.

This clonotype has a handful of counts. V usage is TRBV7-9 and J usage is TRBJ1-1; D unclear. The V end was cut by 1 base, the J end by 9 bases, with 6 bases between. From germline, CDR1 is SEHNR and CDR2 FQNEAQ (reference sequence). There are 11 residues in the CDR3. CDR3 sequence (DNA): TGTGCCAGCAGCTTAGGACACCAAGCTTTCTTT. This gives the protein CASSLGHQAFF.

In its sample, this clonotype was seen many times. This chain connects TRBV6-5 to TRBJ2-1; D is unclear. The V gene lost 2 bases and the J gene lost 0 bases, with 8 bases spanning the gap. This CDR3 has 15 residues. Germline values: CDR1 MNHEY, CDR2 SVGAGI. The CDR3 is CASSYGINSYNEQFF. Written as DNA, the CDR3 is TGTGCCAGCAGTTACGGGATAAACTCCTACAATGAGCAGTTCTTC.